One and the same sample provided the 22 T cell receptor beta chains below, sequenced in a study of radiotherapy plus CTLA-4 blockade in lung cancer. The protocol was immunoSEQ multiplex PCR, while the TCRdb copy is restricted to in-frame clones and leaves out a portion. Among around 82,000 clones, 84% were seen once, and the ten largest hold 0.65% to 0.85%. This material consisted of peripheral blood, taken from a patient treated with radiotherapy plus ipilimumab. The source of these receptors is a human donor with non-small cell lung cancer who had stable disease on radiotherapy plus ipilimumab.

The V and J genes are TRBV28 and TRBJ1-1; weak D call: TRBD1 (6 bases). This CDR3 has 12 amino acids. V dropped 4 bases and J dropped 6 bases, with 9 bases sitting between them. Germline V gene sequence: CDR1 MDHEN, CDR2 SYDVKM. The CDR3 bases are TGTGCCAGCAGTTCGGGGGCCTCTGAAGCTTTCTTT. Translation: CASSSGASEAFF.

The rearrangement joins TRBV19 to TRBJ2-4; D possibly uses TRBD1 or TRBD2 (5 bases each). Trimming stripped 5 bases from V and 6 bases from J, with 23 bases between. The CDR3 sequence is 17 residues long. Germline CDR1 and CDR2: LNHDA and SQIVND (reference sequence). CDR3 sequence reads: CASSEPASPTGRNIQYF. The CDR3 nucleotides read TGTGCCAGTAGTGAGCCCGCTAGCCCAACGGGGCGAAACATTCAGTACTTC.

V usage is TRBV30 and J usage is TRBJ1-4; a possible D gene is TRBD1 (5 bases). V dropped 0 bases and J dropped 11 bases, with 13 bases sitting between them. This CDR3 has 13 residues. Germline V gene sequence: CDR1 GTSNPN, CDR2 SVGIG (reference sequence). This CDR3 reads CAWSVPLWGKLFF. CDR3 bases: TGTGCCTGGAGTGTCCCCCTTTGGGGGAAACTGTTTTTT.

The chain employs TRBV7-8 and TRBJ1-1; TRBD1 might be the D (6 bases). CDR3 size: 15 residues. V was clipped by 6 bases and J by 5 bases, with 19 bases between them. Per the germline V gene, CDR1 is SGHVS and CDR2 is FQNEAQ. DNA of the CDR3: TGTGCCAGCAGTCGGGCTCAGGGGCAGGGGACTGAAGCTTTCTTT. Protein sequence: CASSRAQGQGTEAFF.

The gene calls are TRBV18 and TRBJ2-5; possible D gene TRBD2, 5 bases. V lost 3 bases to trimming and J lost 4 bases, with 15 bases between them. CDR1 and CDR2 (germline): KGHSH, LQKENI. This CDR3 has 15 residues. CDR3 coding DNA: TGTGCCAGCTCACCTGATCAGGTCGGAGGAGAGACCCAGTACTTC. Protein product: CASSPDQVGGETQYF.

The V gene is TRBV18, the J gene TRBJ2-2, with TRBD2 identical over 7 bases. Looked up from germline, CDR1 is KGHSH and CDR2 is LQKENI. The CDR3 spans 17 residues. The ends lost 0 bases at V and 5 bases at J; junction bases unmatched: 9. The CDR3 nucleotides are TGTGCCAGCTCACCACCAGGGCTAGCGGCGGGGACCGGGGAGCTGTTTTTT. Protein product: CASSPPGLAAGTGELFF.

This clone was recorded once. The chain is built from TRBV27 and TRBJ2-5, with 9 bases lining up with TRBD2. The V and J ends lost 3 bases and 4 bases, in that order; junction bases with no gene match: 6. CDR3 length equals 15 residues. Germline CDR1 reads MNHEY; CDR2 reads SMNVEV (reference sequence). The CDR3 DNA is TGTGCCAGCAGTTTCCGCCTAGCGGGGTTAGAGACCCAGTACTTC. It translates to CASSFRLAGLETQYF.

The genes are TRBV6-1 and TRBJ2-1, with D unclear. Germline CDR1 MNHNS, CDR2 SASEGT. V lost 4 bases to trimming and J lost 5 bases, with 12 bases between them. The CDR3 is 14 amino acids. DNA of the CDR3: TGTGCCAGCAGTGTCCGGGCGACTCACAATGAGCAGTTCTTC. This encodes CASSVRATHNEQFF.

With regard to this clone: Because it lacks the conserved phenylalanine or tryptophan at the end, this CDR3 is likely a read error. It is unclear where the CDR3 begins or ends on the DNA, so no DNA is shown, and the CDR3 is as TCRdb lists it. The chain employs TRBV7-3 and TRBJ2-3; the table gives TRBD2 as D, unverified against the DNA. The CDR3 is made up of 12 amino acids, end residues included. Germline lookup yields CDR1 SGHTA and CDR2 FQGTGA. The CDR3 is CASRQLACGIRV.

The rearrangement uses TRBV18 and TRBJ2-6, with 11 nucleotides matching TRBD1. The CDR3 is 19 residues long. Germline V gives CDR1 KGHSH, CDR2 LQKENI. V shed 2 bases and J 4 bases; nucleotides not matched to a gene: 10. CDR3 loop: CASSPIRTGGAEGANVLTF. CDR3 bases: TGTGCCAGCTCACCAATTAGGACAGGGGGCGCGGAGGGGGCCAACGTCCTGACTTTC.

This clone was picked up a small number of times. The chain combines TRBV30 with TRBJ1-2; D possibly corresponds to TRBD1 (5 bases). Looked up from germline, CDR1 is GTSNPN and CDR2 is SVGIG (reference sequence). Trimming cost V 4 bases and J 7 bases, with 13 bases left between them. The CDR3 runs to 12 residues. The DNA for the CDR3 is TGTGCCTGGACTCAGAGAGGGACTGGCTACACCTTC. Amino acids: CAWTQRGTGYTF.

This chain links TRBV28 with TRBJ1-3, with D uncertain. Germline V gene sequence: CDR1 MDHEN, CDR2 SYDVKM. This CDR3 spans 14 amino acids. The V end was cut by 3 bases, the J end by 7 bases, with 13 bases between. The CDR3 region has the DNA TGTGCCAGCAGTTTCTCCGGAAGGTTGAACACCATATATTTT. Translation: CASSFSGRLNTIYF.

V usage is TRBV2 and J usage is TRBJ2-7; TRBD2 matches at 9 bases. The V and J ends lost 3 bases and 9 bases, in that order; junction bases with no gene match: 6. This CDR3 region has 13 residues. Germline V lookup: CDR1 SNHLY, CDR2 FYNNEI. The CDR3 spells CASSDGGRARQYF. CDR3 DNA: TGTGCCAGCAGTGATGGCGGGAGGGCCCGGCAGTACTTC.

J is TRBJ2-5 and V is TRBV5-1; D is possibly TRBD2 (5 bases). Trimming pared 8 bases from V and 2 bases from J, leaving 16 bases between. Looked up from germline, CDR1 is SGHRS and CDR2 is YFSETQ. This CDR3 has 14 residues. In nucleotides, the CDR3 is TGCGCCAGTGGGTCAGGACTCCCACAAGAGACCCAGTACTTC. This encodes CASGSGLPQETQYF.

The rearrangement uses TRBV18 and TRBJ1-1, with D possibly TRBD1 on 6 matching bases. Per germline, CDR1 KGHSH and CDR2 LQKENI. V was cut by 5 bases and J by 0 bases, with 13 bases left in between. This CDR3 contains 15 residues. CDR3 region: CASSISTGVNTEAFF. In DNA form, the CDR3 reads TGTGCCAGCTCAATCTCGACAGGTGTGAACACTGAAGCTTTCTTT. Looking up the rest from reference TRBV18 and TRBJ1-1 gives the full variable domain: NAGVMQNPRHLVRRRGQEARLRCSPMKGHSHVYWYRQLPEEGLKFMVYLQKENIIDESGMPKERFSAEFPKEGPSILRIQQVVRGDSAAYFCASSISTGVNTEAFFGQGTRLTVV.

The V gene is TRBV11-2, the J gene TRBJ1-1; D might be TRBD1 (5 bases). Germline V gene sequence: CDR1 SGHAT, CDR2 FQNNGV. V was trimmed by 7 bases and J by 0 bases, leaving 15 bases between them. The CDR3 loop spans 15 amino acids. CDR3 coding DNA: TGTGCCAGCACAGGAGGGGTCGCTTTGAACACTGAAGCTTTCTTT. Its translation: CASTGGVALNTEAFF.

V is TRBV5-1 and J is TRBJ2-1; 10 bases line up with TRBD1. V shed 0 bases, J shed 6 bases, and the junction held 3 bases outside the gene matches. Germline assignment: CDR1 SGHRS and CDR2 YFSETQ. This CDR3 has 15 amino acids. CDR3 nucleotide sequence: TGCGCCAGCAGCTTGGCGGACAGGGGGAGCAATGAGCAGTTCTTC. This encodes CASSLADRGSNEQFF.

The chain combines TRBV6-1 with TRBJ2-3; D may match TRBD1 or TRBD2 (5 bases each). The V gene's germline CDR1 is MNHNS and CDR2 SASEGT. The CDR3 runs to 14 residues. Trimming stripped 7 bases from V and 4 bases from J, with 15 bases between. Written as DNA, the CDR3 is TGTGCCAGCATGAGGGGCCCCGGCGCAGATACGCAGTATTTT. It codes for CASMRGPGADTQYF.

This chain joins TRBV7-9 and TRBJ2-5; possibly TRBD1 for D (6 bases). In germline, CDR1 is SEHNR, CDR2 FQNEAQ (reference sequence). The CDR3 is 15 residues long. The V gene lost 5 bases and the J gene lost 5 bases, with 18 bases spanning the gap. The DNA for the CDR3 is TGTGCCAGCAGCAGTGACAGGACCGTTTGGGAGACCCAGTACTTC. Protein: CASSSDRTVWETQYF. Full variable domain (remainder filled in from reference TRBV7-9 and TRBJ2-5): DTGVSQNPRHKITKRGQNVTFRCDPISEHNRLYWYRQTLGQGPEFLTYFQNEAQLEKSRLLSDRFSAERPKGSFSTLEIQRTEQGDSAMYLCASSSDRTVWETQYFGPGTRLLVL.

This clone was found once. V is TRBV20-1 and J is TRBJ1-2, with unresolved D. The CDR3 runs 11 residues. Germline V gives CDR1 DFQATT, CDR2 SNEGSKA (reference sequence). V was pared by 8 bases and J by 3 bases, with 10 bases between. The CDR3 DNA follows: TGCAGTCTTCGGGGAGACTATGGCTACACCTTC. As protein: CSLRGDYGYTF.

CDR3 loop: CASSLPGFDYGYTF. The DNA for the CDR3 is TGTGCCAGCAGCTTACCTGGGTTCGACTATGGCTACACCTTC. This chain uses TRBV7-9 with TRBJ1-2; no definite D call. V gave up 2 bases and J gave up 3 bases, with 10 bases separating them. From germline, CDR1 is SEHNR and CDR2 FQNEAQ (reference sequence). The CDR3 sequence is 14 residues long.

This chain joins TRBV29-1 and TRBJ1-1; D may be TRBD1 (5 bases). V lost 6 bases and J 0 bases, leaving 11 bases between the germline ends. Germline V lookup: CDR1 SQVTM, CDR2 ANQGSEA. The CDR3 consists of 13 residues. The CDR3 sequence: CSVRDFLNTEAFF. CDR3 coding DNA: TGCAGCGTGAGGGACTTCCTGAACACTGAAGCTTTCTTT.